The text below deals with one T cell receptor beta chain. This sample is drawn from a study of blood T cell repertoires in COVID-19. Trimming removed 5 bases from V and 6 bases from J; junction bases left unmatched: 12. The V gene's germline CDR1 is SGHRS and CDR2 YFSETQ. The CDR3 spans 15 residues. Method: immunoSEQ multiplex PCR; TCRdb's copy keeps in-frame clones and lacks some. The sample lists some 220,000 clones, 82% occurring once. The clonotype was recovered from a woman in her seventies with COVID-19, enrolled during active disease. The gene calls are TRBV5-1 and TRBJ2-3; 7 bases are shared with TRBD1. Input material: peripheral blood. DNA of the CDR3: TGCGCCAGCAGTGCGCCCAGGGGGAGCGCGGATACGCAGTATTTT. Protein product: CASSAPRGSADTQYF.